The clone carrying this T cell receptor beta chain has a count of ten or more. Its antigen is not known. This entry comes from a study of blood T cells in healthy people across ages. Study outcomes and limitations: Estimates of total diversity, which came from one million sequenced T cells, were considered to be underestimates. A greater number of naive CD4+ cells and higher diversity distinguished long-lived donors from aged donors.

Primed by a sample-barcoded 5' primer and a J-beta primer mix, a second PCR proceeded for roughly 7 to 12 cycles. Each of the samples gave a minimum of 3 million paired-end reads that contained CDR3. TCRdb fed the 5' RACE reads into MiXCR, producing one record per CDR3 protein. The top ten hold roughly 7.7% of the sample, which has roughly 1,500,000 distinct CDR3 sequences, roughly 40% seen once. CDR1 is MGHRA, CDR2 YSYEKL, per germline. CDR3 size: 14 residues. V lost 4 bases and J lost 9; bases outside the gene matches: 10. The study recruited healthy Caucasian donors from Russia who were aged roughly 6 to 95.

The TCR was taken from a woman younger than 30 in good health. V usage is TRBV4-1 and J usage is TRBJ2-7; 9 bases are a match to TRBD2. The sample was blood. CDR3 nucleotide sequence: TGCGCCAGCAGCCCGACTAGCGGAGCCTCACCGCAGTACTTC. Protein: CASSPTSGASPQYF.